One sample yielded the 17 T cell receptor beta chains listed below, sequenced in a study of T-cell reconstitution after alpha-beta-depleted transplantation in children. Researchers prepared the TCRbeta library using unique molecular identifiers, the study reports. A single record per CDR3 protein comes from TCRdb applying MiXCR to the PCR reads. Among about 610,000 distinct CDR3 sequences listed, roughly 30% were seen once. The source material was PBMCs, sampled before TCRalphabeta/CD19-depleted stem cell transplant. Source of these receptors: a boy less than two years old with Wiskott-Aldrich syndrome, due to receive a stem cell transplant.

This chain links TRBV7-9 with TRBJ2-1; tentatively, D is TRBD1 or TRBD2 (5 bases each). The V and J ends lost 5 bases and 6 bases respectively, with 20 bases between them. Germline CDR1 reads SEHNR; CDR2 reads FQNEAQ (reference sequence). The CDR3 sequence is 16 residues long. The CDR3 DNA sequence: TGTGCCAGCAGCGGGGCGATCGAGTGGGCGGGCAATGAGCAGTTCTTC. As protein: CASSGAIEWAGNEQFF.

The CDR3 DNA sequence: TGTGCCAGCAGCTTTCTCCCGGGAAGTAGGACAGATACGCAGTATTTT. This codes for CASSFLPGSRTDTQYF. The chain couples TRBV5-6 to TRBJ2-3, with D perhaps TRBD2 (5 bases). CDR3 length: 16 residues. V was trimmed by 2 bases and J by 3 bases, leaving 16 bases between them. Germline assignment: CDR1 SGHDT and CDR2 YYEEEE.

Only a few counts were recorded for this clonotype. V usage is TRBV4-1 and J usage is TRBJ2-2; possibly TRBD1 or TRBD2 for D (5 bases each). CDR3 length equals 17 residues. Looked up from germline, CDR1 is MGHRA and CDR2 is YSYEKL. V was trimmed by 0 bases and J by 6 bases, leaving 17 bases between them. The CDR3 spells CASSQDRDGSYPGELFF. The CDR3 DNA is TGCGCCAGCAGCCAAGATAGGGACGGTTCGTATCCCGGGGAGCTGTTTTTT.

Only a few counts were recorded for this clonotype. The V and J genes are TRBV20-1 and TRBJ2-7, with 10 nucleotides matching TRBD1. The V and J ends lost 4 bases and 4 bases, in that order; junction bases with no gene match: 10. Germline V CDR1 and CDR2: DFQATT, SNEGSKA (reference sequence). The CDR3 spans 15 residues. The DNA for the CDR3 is TGCAGTGCTATGTCCCGCTGGACAGGGGGATACGAGCAGTACTTC. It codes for CSAMSRWTGGYEQYF.

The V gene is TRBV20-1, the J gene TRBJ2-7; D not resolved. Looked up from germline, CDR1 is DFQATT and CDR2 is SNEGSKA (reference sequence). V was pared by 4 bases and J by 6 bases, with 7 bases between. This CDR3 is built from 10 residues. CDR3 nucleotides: TGCAGTGCTAATCTAGTCGAGCAGTACTTC. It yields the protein CSANLVEQYF.

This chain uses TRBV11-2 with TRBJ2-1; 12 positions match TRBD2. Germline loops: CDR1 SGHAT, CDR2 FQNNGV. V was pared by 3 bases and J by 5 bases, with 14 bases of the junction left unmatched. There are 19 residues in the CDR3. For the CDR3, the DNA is TGTGCCAGCAGCTTTTTTTTATCTGGACTAGCGGGGAAAAACAATGAGCAGTTCTTC. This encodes CASSFFLSGLAGKNNEQFF.

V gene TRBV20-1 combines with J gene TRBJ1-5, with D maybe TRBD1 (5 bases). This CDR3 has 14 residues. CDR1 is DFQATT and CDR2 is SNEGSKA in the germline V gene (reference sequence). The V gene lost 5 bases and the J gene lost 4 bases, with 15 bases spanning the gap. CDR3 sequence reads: CSAPGRGRNQPQHF. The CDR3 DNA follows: TGCAGTGCTCCAGGGCGGGGGAGGAATCAGCCCCAGCATTTT.

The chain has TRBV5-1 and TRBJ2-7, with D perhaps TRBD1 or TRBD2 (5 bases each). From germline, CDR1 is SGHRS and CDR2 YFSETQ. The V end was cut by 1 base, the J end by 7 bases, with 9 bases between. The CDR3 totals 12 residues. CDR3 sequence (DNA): TGCGCCAGCAGCTTGACCAGGGAGGAGCAGTACTTC. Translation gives CASSLTREEQYF.

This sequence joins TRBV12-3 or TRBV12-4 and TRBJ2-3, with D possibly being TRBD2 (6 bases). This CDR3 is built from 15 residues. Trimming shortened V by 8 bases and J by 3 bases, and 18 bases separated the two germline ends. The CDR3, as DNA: TGTGCCAGCGGAGGGGCGGGAAGCTTGACAGATACGCAGTATTTT. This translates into CASGGAGSLTDTQYF.

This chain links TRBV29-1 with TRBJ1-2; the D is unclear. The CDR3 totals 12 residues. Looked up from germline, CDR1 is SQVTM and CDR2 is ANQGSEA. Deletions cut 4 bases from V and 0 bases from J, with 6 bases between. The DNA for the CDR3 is TGCAGCGTTGGATATTCTAACTATGGCTACACCTTC. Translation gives CSVGYSNYGYTF.

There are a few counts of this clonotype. The CDR3 reads CASSSTSGSTYNEQFF. Here the CDR3 DNA reads TGTGCCAGCTCGTCAACTAGCGGGAGTACCTACAATGAGCAGTTCTTC. This chain joins TRBV18 and TRBJ2-1; 11 positions match TRBD2. V was pared by 6 bases and J by 2 bases, with 6 bases of the junction left unmatched. This CDR3 region has 16 residues. Germline CDR1 and CDR2: KGHSH and LQKENI.

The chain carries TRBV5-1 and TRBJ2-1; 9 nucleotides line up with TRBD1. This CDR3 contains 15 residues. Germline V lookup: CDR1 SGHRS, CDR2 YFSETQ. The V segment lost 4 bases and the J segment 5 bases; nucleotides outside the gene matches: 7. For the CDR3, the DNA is TGCGCCAGCAGCCCCCGGACAGGGGAAAACAATGAGCAGTTCTTC. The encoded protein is CASSPRTGENNEQFF.

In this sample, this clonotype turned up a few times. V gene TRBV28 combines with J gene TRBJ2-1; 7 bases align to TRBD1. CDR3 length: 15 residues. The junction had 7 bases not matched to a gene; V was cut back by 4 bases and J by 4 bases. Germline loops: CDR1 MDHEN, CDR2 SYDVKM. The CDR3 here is CASSSLGQKYNEQFF. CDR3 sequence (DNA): TGTGCCAGCAGTTCCCTGGGACAGAAATACAATGAGCAGTTCTTC.

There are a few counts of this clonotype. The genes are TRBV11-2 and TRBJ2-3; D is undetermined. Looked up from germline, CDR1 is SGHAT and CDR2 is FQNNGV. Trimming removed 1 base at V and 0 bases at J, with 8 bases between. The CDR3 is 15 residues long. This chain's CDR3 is CASSLVAVSTDTQYF. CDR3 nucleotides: TGTGCCAGCAGCTTAGTAGCAGTAAGCACAGATACGCAGTATTTT.

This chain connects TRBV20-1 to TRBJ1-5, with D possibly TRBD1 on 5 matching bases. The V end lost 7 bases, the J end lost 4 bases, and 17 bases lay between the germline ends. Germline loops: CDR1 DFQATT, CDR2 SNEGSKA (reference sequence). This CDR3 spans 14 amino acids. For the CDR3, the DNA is TGCAGTGTGAGCCCGGGACTGGGGAATCAGCCCCAGCATTTT. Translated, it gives CSVSPGLGNQPQHF.

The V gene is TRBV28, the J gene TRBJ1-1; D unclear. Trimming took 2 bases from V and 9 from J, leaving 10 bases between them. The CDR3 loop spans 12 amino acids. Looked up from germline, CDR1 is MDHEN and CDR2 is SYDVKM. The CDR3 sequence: CASSLAKGKAFF. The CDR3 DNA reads TGTGCCAGCAGTTTAGCGAAGGGAAAAGCTTTCTTT.

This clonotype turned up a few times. The CDR3 region has the DNA TGCAGTGCTACCCCCGGAGGGCCAGACACCGGGGAGCTGTTTTTT. Its translation: CSATPGGPDTGELFF. J is TRBJ2-2 and V is TRBV20-1; D might be TRBD2 (6 bases). V was shortened by 4 bases and J by 3 bases, with 15 bases between the two germline ends. This CDR3 spans 15 amino acids. Germline CDR1 DFQATT, CDR2 SNEGSKA (reference sequence).